This note documents a single TCR beta chain sequence. The sample has other DNA sequences that encode this CDR3 too. Per germline, CDR1 LGHNT and CDR2 FRNRAP. V shed 6 bases, J shed 5 bases, and the junction held 4 bases outside the gene matches. The CDR3 runs to 13 residues. The data were taken from a study of blood T cell repertoires in COVID-19. Study at large: COVID-19 samples from acute and convalescent phases originated in the United States, Italy and Spain. PBMCs, B-cell-depleted T cells, or T cells were the source of the cDNA or gDNA that made up the material.

Original data processing: Nucleated cell number was recorded as an estimate derived from reference gene primer amplification. TCRdb keeps only in-frame clones here, not all; method: immunoSEQ multiplex PCR. Clone size and the V and J calls come from that table; the DNA yielded D and trimming. The sample lists 60,000 to 65,000 clones, roughly four fifths occurring once. The source material was peripheral blood. This receptor was taken from a woman aged 80 or over with acute or convalescent COVID-19. The rearrangement joins TRBV12-5 to TRBJ1-1; TRBD1 aligns across 9 bases. CDR3 loop: CASGQDRGTEAFF. CDR3 in DNA: TGTGCTAGTGGCCAGGACAGGGGTACTGAAGCTTTCTTT.